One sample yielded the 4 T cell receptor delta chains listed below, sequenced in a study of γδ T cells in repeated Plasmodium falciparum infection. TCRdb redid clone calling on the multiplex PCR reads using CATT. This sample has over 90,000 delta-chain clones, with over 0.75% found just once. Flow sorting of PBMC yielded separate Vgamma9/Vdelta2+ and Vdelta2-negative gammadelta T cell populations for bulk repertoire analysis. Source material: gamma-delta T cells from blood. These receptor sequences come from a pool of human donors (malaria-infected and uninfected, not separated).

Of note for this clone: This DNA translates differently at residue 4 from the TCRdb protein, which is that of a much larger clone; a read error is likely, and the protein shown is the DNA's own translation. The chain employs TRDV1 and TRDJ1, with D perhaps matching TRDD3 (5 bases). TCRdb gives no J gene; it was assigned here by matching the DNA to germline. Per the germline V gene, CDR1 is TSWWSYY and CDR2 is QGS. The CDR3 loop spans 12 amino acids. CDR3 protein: CALRDRRCKLIF. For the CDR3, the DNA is TGTGCTCTTAGGGATCGCCGGTGTAAACTCATCTTT.

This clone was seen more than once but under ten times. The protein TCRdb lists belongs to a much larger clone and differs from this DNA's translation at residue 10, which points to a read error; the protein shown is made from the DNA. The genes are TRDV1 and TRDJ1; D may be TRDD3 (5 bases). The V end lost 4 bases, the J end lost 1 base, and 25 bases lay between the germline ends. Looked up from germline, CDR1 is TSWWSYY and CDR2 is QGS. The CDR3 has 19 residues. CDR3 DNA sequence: TGTGCTCTTGGGGTCCATTTCGGACATAACTCATACGGCACCGATAAACTCATCTTT. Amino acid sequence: CALGVHFGHNSYGTDKLIF.

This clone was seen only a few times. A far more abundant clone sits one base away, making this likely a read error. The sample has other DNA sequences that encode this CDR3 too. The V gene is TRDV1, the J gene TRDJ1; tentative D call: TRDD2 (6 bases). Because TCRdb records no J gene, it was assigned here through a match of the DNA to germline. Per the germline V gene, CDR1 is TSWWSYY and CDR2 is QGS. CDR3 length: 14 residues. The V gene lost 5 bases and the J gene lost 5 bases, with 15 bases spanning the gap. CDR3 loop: CALGPGLPTDKLIF. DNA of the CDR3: TGTGCTCTTGGGCCAGGCCTTCCGACGGATAAACTCATCTTT.

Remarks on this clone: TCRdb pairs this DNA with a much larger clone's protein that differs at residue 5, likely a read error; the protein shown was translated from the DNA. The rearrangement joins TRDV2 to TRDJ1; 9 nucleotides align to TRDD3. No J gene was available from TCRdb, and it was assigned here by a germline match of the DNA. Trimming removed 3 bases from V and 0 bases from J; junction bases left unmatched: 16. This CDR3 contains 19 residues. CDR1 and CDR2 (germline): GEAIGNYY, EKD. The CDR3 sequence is CACDSVGTGGPKYTDKLIF. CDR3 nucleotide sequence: TGTGCCTGTGACTCCGTTGGTACTGGGGGACCAAAGTACACCGATAAACTCATCTTT.